One T cell receptor beta chain is described in this entry. Participants spanned ages about 18 to 95 years and resided in roughly 22 US areas. Within 2 weeks of study entry, exposed participants had contacted a PCR-confirmed or clinician-diagnosed COVID-19 case. Sequencing was performed with immunoSEQ multiplex PCR; in TCRdb, only in-frame clones are kept and a portion is missing. Of 320,000 or so clones in the sample, 85% were seen once. The data originate from a study of blood T cell repertoires in COVID-19. Study summary: Sources were T cells, B-cell-depleted T cells, or PBMCs; the material itself was cDNA or gDNA.

Sequencing used PBMCs or T cells enriched from blood (not recorded which). This sequence originates from a woman aged 30 to 39 who had been exposed to COVID-19.

This CDR3 reads CASSRGWQTNEKLFF. CDR3 nucleotides: TGTGCCAGCAGCCGAGGATGGCAAACTAATGAAAAACTGTTTTTT. The chain carries TRBV5-6 and TRBJ1-4; D uncertain. From germline, CDR1 is SGHDT and CDR2 YYEEEE. The CDR3 contains 15 residues. The V end was cut by 4 bases, the J end by 1 base, with 11 bases between.